This T cell receptor (beta chain) was recovered during a study of blood T cell repertoires in COVID-19. Study background: From T cells, B-cell-depleted T cells, or PBMCs came the material, which was cDNA or gDNA.

Across 24 US areas, participants ranged in age from about 18 to 100 years. Original handling: Amplification of reference gene primers was used by the study to estimate nucleated cell counts. Sequencing used immunoSEQ multiplex PCR; TCRdb keeps in-frame clones, though not all of them. The V and J calls and clone size are taken from that table; D and trimming were inferred from the DNA. The table includes about 360,000 clones, about 89% detected once. The germline CDR1 and CDR2 sequences are MNHNY and SVGAGI (reference sequence). The CDR3 runs 13 residues. Trimming removed 5 bases from V and 8 bases from J, with 15 bases in between.

The sequence was obtained from a man between 25 and 39 years old who had recovered from COVID-19. Material: PBMCs or T cells enriched from blood (not recorded which). The chain has TRBV6-6 and TRBJ1-1, with D uncertain. The CDR3 DNA reads as TGTGCCAGCAGTCTGGGCAGTCCTAAGGAAGCTTTCTTT. As protein: CASSLGSPKEAFF.